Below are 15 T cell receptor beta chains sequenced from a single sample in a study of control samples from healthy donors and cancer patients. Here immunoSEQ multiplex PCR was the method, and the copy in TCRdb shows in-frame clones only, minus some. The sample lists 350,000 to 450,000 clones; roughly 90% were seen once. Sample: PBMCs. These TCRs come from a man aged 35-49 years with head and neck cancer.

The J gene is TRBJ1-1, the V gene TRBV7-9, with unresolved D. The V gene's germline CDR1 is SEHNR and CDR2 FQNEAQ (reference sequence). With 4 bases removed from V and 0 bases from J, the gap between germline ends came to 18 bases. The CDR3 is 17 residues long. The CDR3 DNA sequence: TGTGCCAGCAGCTATCCGACCGCCGATCCGATGAACACTGAAGCTTTCTTT. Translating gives CASSYPTADPMNTEAFF.

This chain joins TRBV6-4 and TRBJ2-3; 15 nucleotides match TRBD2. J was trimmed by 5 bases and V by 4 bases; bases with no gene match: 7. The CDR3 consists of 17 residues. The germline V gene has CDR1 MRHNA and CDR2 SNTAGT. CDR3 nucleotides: TGTGCCAGCAGTGCAGGACTAGCGGGAGGGCCAGGAGATACGCAGTATTTT. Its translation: CASSAGLAGGPGDTQYF.

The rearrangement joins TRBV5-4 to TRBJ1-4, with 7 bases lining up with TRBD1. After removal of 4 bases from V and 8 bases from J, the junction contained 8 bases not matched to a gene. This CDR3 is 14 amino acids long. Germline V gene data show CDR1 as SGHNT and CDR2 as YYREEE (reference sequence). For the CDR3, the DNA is TGTGCCAGCAGCGCGGACAGGTGGGGCGAAAAACTGTTTTTT. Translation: CASSADRWGEKLFF.

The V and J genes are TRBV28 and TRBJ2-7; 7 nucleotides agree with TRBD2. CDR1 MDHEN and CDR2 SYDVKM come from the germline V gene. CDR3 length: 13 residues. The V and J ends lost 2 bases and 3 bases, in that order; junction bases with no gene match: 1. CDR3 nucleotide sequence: TGTGCCAGCAGTTTACAGCGGGACTACGAGCAGTACTTC. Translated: CASSLQRDYEQYF.

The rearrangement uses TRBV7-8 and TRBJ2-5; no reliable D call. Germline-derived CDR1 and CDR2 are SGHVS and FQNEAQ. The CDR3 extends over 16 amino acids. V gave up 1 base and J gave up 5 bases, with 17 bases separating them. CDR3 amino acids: CASSLVRQYPGETQYF. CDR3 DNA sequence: TGTGCCAGCAGCTTAGTGCGTCAGTATCCGGGCGAGACCCAGTACTTC.

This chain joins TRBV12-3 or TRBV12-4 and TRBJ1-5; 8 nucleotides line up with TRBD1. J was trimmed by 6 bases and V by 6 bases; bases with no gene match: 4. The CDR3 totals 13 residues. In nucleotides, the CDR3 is TGTGCCAGCAGCACGGACAGGGCTCAGCCCCAGCATTTT. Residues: CASSTDRAQPQHF.

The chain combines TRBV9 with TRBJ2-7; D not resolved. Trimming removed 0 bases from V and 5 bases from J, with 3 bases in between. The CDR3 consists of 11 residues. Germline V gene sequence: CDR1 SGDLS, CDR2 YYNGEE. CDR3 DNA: TGTGCCAGCAGCGTAGGGGACGAGCAGTACTTC. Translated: CASSVGDEQYF.

CDR3 coding DNA: TGTGCCAGCAGGGTGCGAGGGGGAGAGCAGTACTTC. This sequence encodes CASRVRGGEQYF. V usage is TRBV28 and J usage is TRBJ2-7; perhaps TRBD1 as D (6 bases). The CDR3 totals 12 residues. The germline V gene encodes CDR1 MDHEN and CDR2 SYDVKM. Trimming stripped 6 bases from V and 7 bases from J, with 13 bases between.

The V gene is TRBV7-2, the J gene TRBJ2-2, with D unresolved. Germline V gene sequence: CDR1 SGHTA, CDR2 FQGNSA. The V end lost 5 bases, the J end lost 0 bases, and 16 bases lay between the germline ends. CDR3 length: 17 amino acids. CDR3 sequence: CASSPEVSKANTGELFF. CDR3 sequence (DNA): TGTGCCAGCAGCCCAGAGGTCTCTAAAGCGAACACCGGGGAGCTGTTTTTT. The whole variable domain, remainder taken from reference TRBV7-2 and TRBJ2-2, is GAGVSQSPSNKVTEKGKDVELRCDPISGHTALYWYRQSLGQGLEFLIYFQGNSAPDKSGLPSDRFSAERTGGSVSTLTIQRTQQEDSAVYLCASSPEVSKANTGELFFGEGSRLTVL.

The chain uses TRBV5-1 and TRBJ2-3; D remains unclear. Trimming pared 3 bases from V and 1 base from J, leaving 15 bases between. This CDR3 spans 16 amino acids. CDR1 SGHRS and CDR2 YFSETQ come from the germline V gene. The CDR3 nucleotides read TGCGCCAGCAGCTCCTCCCGCCCCGAGGGCACAGATACGCAGTATTTT. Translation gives CASSSSRPEGTDTQYF.

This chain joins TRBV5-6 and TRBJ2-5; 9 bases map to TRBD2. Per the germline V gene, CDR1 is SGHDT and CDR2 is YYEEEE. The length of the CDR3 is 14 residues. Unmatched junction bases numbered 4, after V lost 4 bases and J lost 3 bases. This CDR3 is CASSAPSGKETQYF. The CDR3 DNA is TGTGCCAGCAGCGCGCCTAGCGGGAAAGAGACCCAGTACTTC.

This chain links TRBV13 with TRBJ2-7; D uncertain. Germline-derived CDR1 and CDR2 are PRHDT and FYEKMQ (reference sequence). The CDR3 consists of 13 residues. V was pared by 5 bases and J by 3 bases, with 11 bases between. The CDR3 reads CASSERSNYEQYF. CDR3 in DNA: TGTGCCAGCAGCGAGAGGTCCAACTACGAGCAGTACTTC.

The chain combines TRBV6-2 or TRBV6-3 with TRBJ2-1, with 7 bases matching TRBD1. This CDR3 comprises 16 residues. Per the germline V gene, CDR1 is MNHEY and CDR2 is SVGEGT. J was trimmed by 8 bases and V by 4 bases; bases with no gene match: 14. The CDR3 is CASSSHRDRGWDEQFF. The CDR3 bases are TGTGCCAGCAGTTCCCACCGGGACAGAGGGTGGGATGAGCAGTTCTTC.

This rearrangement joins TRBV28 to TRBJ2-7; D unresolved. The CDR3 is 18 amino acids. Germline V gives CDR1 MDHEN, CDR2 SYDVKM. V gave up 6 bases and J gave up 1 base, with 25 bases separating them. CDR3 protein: CASSHPLWTDAESYEQYF. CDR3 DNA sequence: TGTGCCAGCAGCCACCCCCTTTGGACGGACGCAGAGTCCTACGAGCAGTACTTC.

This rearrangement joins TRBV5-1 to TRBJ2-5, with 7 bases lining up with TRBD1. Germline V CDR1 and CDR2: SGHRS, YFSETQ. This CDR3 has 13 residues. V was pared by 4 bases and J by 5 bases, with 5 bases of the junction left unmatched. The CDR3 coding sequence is TGCGCCAGCAGCCCCACAGGGGCGGAGACCCAGTACTTC. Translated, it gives CASSPTGAETQYF.